The 20 T cell receptor beta chains given below trace back to one sample, sequenced in a study of spatial heterogeneity in lung cancer. Time point defined: blood at routine non-recurrence follow-up after resection. TCRdb called the 5' RACE reads again in MiXCR, with one record for every CDR3 protein. Of about 43,000 distinct CDR3 sequences in the sample, approximately 22% were seen once. This sample comprised PBMCs, obtained at follow-up. These receptors were obtained from a female donor with early-stage non-small cell lung cancer.

The chain couples TRBV7-8 to TRBJ1-2, with TRBD1 identical over 7 bases. Trimming removed 4 bases from V and 6 bases from J; junction bases left unmatched: 5. This CDR3 is built from 13 residues. Germline CDR1 is SGHVS and CDR2 is FQNEAQ. The CDR3 nucleotides read TGTGCCAGCAGCTCCCGGACAGGAGATGGCTACACCTTC. Amino acid sequence: CASSSRTGDGYTF.

In this sample, this clonotype turned up a few times. The chain combines TRBV5-1 with TRBJ1-1; D is uncertain. CDR1 is SGHRS, CDR2 YFSETQ, per germline. V gave up 3 bases and J gave up 4 bases, with 10 bases separating them. This CDR3 has 13 residues. The DNA of the CDR3 is TGCGCCAGCAGCTCCGGGGTGGCCACTGAAGCTTTCTTT. It specifies CASSSGVATEAFF. Combining the CDR3 with reference TRBV5-1 and TRBJ1-1 gives the whole variable domain KAGVTQTPRYLIKTRGQQVTLSCSPISGHRSVSWYQQTPGQGLQFLFEYFSETQRNKGNFPGRFSGRQFSNSRSEMNVSTLELGDSALYLCASSSGVATEAFFGQGTRLTVV.

In its sample, this clonotype was seen a few times. The V gene is TRBV7-2, the J gene TRBJ2-5; D ambiguous. CDR3 size: 15 residues. V gave up 1 base and J gave up 1 base, with 10 bases separating them. Germline V gene lookup returns CDR1 SGHTA and CDR2 FQGNSA. The CDR3 here is CASSLDPISQETQYF. The CDR3, as DNA: TGTGCCAGCAGCTTAGACCCCATCTCCCAAGAGACCCAGTACTTC.

This clonotype came up many times. V usage is TRBV4-2 and J usage is TRBJ1-2; D ambiguous. This CDR3 has 12 residues. Germline CDR1 reads LGHNA; CDR2 reads YNFKEQ. V was trimmed by 1 base and J by 8 bases, leaving 8 bases between them. This chain's CDR3 is CASSQGEYGYTF. The CDR3 DNA reads TGTGCCAGCAGCCAAGGGGAATACGGCTACACCTTC.

Ten or more counts support this clonotype. The chain combines TRBV19 with TRBJ2-1; 10 positions match TRBD2. The length of the CDR3 is 15 residues. The germline V gene has CDR1 LNHDA and CDR2 SQIVND (reference sequence). Trimming took 5 bases from V and 3 from J; bases not matched to a gene: 4. CDR3 coding DNA: TGTGCCAGTAGTCTACTAGCGGGGATCTACAATGAGCAGTTCTTC. Its protein is CASSLLAGIYNEQFF.

The chain employs TRBV4-1 and TRBJ1-5; D gene unclear. The V gene lost 3 bases and the J gene lost 9 bases, with 12 bases spanning the gap. Germline V gives CDR1 MGHRA, CDR2 YSYEKL. The CDR3 runs 13 residues. The CDR3 is CASSQEDSRPQHF. CDR3 in DNA: TGCGCCAGCAGCCAGGAGGATTCCCGGCCCCAGCATTTT.

This clonotype showed up just a few times. The rearrangement joins TRBV5-5 to TRBJ2-1; a weak D match, TRBD2 (5 bases). This CDR3 region has 15 residues. The germline V and J ends were trimmed by 0 bases and 2 bases, with 9 bases remaining between them. Germline loops: CDR1 SGHKS, CDR2 YYEKEE (reference sequence). As DNA, the CDR3 is TGTGCCAGCAGCTTGGTTGGGCGGGCCTACAATGAGCAGTTCTTC. Its protein is CASSLVGRAYNEQFF.

This clonotype was observed a few times. The chain has TRBV10-3 and TRBJ2-3; D unresolved. V dropped 8 bases and J dropped 3 bases, with 12 bases sitting between them. The CDR3 is 13 residues long. Germline V gives CDR1 ENHRY, CDR2 SYGVKD. The CDR3 is CAILGLQTDTQYF. CDR3 DNA: TGTGCCATCCTAGGCCTCCAGACAGATACGCAGTATTTT.

The chain uses TRBV29-1 and TRBJ2-4, with D perhaps being TRBD1 or TRBD2 (6 bases each). V dropped 3 bases and J dropped 0 bases, with 24 bases sitting between them. CDR1 and CDR2 from the germline V gene are SQVTM and ANQGSEA. The CDR3 length is 19 residues. The DNA for the CDR3 is TGCAGCGTTGAGGAGGGGGGTCCTACTTTGAACCTAGCCAAAAACATTCAGTACTTC. It yields the protein CSVEEGGPTLNLAKNIQYF.

The chain combines TRBV5-6 with TRBJ2-7, with D possibly TRBD1 on 5 matching bases. The CDR3 has 14 residues. The ends were cut back, 4 bases at V and 3 bases at J, with 14 bases in the middle. In germline, CDR1 is SGHDT, CDR2 YYEEEE. The CDR3 region is CASSQDNRLYEQYV. CDR3 sequence (DNA): TGTGCCAGCAGCCAGGACAACCGACTCTACGAGCAGTACGTC.

This sequence joins TRBV9 and TRBJ1-6; 7 positions match TRBD1. The CDR3 has 14 residues. Trimming removed 4 bases from V and 8 bases from J; junction bases left unmatched: 6. CDR1 is SGDLS and CDR2 is YYNGEE in the germline V gene. The CDR3 region is CASSSGQPDSPLHF. The DNA of the CDR3 is TGTGCCAGCAGCTCGGGACAGCCCGATTCACCCCTCCACTTT.

This clonotype has more than one count but fewer than ten. The V call is TRBV29-1, the J call TRBJ1-2, with a weak D call TRBD1 (6 bases). V was pared by 3 bases and J by 8 bases, with 13 bases between. Germline loops: CDR1 SQVTM, CDR2 ANQGSEA. This CDR3 contains 12 residues. CDR3 protein: CSVDAGVGGYTF. CDR3 sequence (DNA): TGCAGCGTTGACGCAGGGGTCGGGGGCTACACCTTC.

The table lists this clonotype with many counts. This sequence joins TRBV2 and TRBJ1-1, with no clear D. Trimming took 5 bases from V and 3 from J, leaving 13 bases between them. There are 14 residues in the CDR3. In germline, CDR1 is SNHLY, CDR2 FYNNEI. CDR3 in amino acids: CASSSEMAYTEAFF. DNA of the CDR3: TGTGCCAGCAGTAGCGAGATGGCTTACACTGAAGCTTTCTTT.

This clonotype showed up just a few times. The chain links TRBV5-1 to TRBJ2-1, with 11 bases identical to TRBD2. Trimming cost V 0 bases and J 6 bases; bases outside gene matches: 8. Germline CDR1 is SGHRS and CDR2 is YFSETQ. The CDR3 totals 17 residues. CDR3 nucleotide sequence: TGCGCCAGCAGCTTGGGCCCCGGGACTAGCGGCGGCAATGAGCAGTTCTTC. This gives the protein CASSLGPGTSGGNEQFF.

This chain uses TRBV5-4 with TRBJ2-7; D gene uncertain. V shed 4 bases and J shed 2 bases, with 10 bases lying between them. Germline CDR1 reads SGHNT; CDR2 reads YYREEE (reference sequence). CDR3 size: 13 residues. This CDR3 is CASSDSQAYEQYV. CDR3 in DNA: TGTGCCAGCAGCGATAGTCAAGCCTACGAGCAGTACGTC.

This chain uses TRBV19 with TRBJ1-1; 7 positions agree with TRBD1. This CDR3 is 14 amino acids long. Germline V gene data show CDR1 as LNHDA and CDR2 as SQIVND (reference sequence). After removal of 8 bases from V and 3 bases from J, the junction contained 9 bases not matched to a gene. CDR3 in DNA: TGTGCCAGTGGCCCAGGGGACAGATACACTGAAGCTTTCTTT. This gives the protein CASGPGDRYTEAFF.

This clonotype was observed many times. The J gene is TRBJ2-5, the V gene TRBV9, with 10 bases matching TRBD2. CDR1 is SGDLS, CDR2 YYNGEE, per germline. There are 16 residues in the CDR3. After removal of 0 bases from V and 1 base from J, the junction contained 3 bases not matched to a gene. CDR3 coding DNA: TGTGCCAGCAGCGTAGCGGCTAGCGGGAGCCAAGAGACCCAGTACTTC. Amino acid sequence: CASSVAASGSQETQYF. Drawing the rest from reference TRBV9 and TRBJ2-5, the complete variable domain is DSGVTQTPKHLITATGQRVTLRCSPRSGDLSVYWYQQSLDQGLQFLIQYYNGEERAKGNILERFSAQQFPDLHSELNLSSLELGDSALYFCASSVAASGSQETQYFGPGTRLLVL.

This clonotype was picked up many times. CDR3 residues: CAEKRQGGGNQPQHF. For the CDR3, the DNA is TGTGCTGAAAAGCGCCAAGGCGGGGGCAATCAGCCCCAGCATTTT. The chain is built from TRBV27 and TRBJ1-5; D is undetermined. From germline, CDR1 is MNHEY and CDR2 SMNVEV (reference sequence). The CDR3 runs to 15 residues.

This clonotype has at least ten counts. The rearrangement joins TRBV6-6 to TRBJ2-1; 9 bases line up with TRBD2. V trimming: 2 bases; J trimming: 8 bases; junction bases outside the gene matches: 16. Germline assignment: CDR1 MNHNY and CDR2 SVGAGI (reference sequence). The CDR3 runs to 18 residues. CDR3 residues: CASSYGGLAGTQGDEQFF. The CDR3 DNA follows: TGTGCCAGCAGTTACGGTGGGCTAGCGGGAACCCAGGGGGATGAGCAGTTCTTC.

This clonotype was observed at least ten times. CDR3 in amino acids: CASSRNLPGELFF. CDR3 in DNA: TGTGCCAGCAGCCGAAATCTCCCCGGGGAGCTGTTTTTT. This chain uses TRBV3-1 with TRBJ2-2; D gene uncertain. This CDR3 is 13 amino acids long. CDR1 LGHDT and CDR2 YNNKEL come from the germline V gene (reference sequence). V was clipped by 4 bases and J by 6 bases, with 9 bases between them. Looking up the rest from reference TRBV3-1 and TRBJ2-2 gives the full variable domain: DTAVSQTPKYLVTQMGNDKSIKCEQNLGHDTMYWYKQDSKKFLKIMFSYNNKELIINETVPNRFSPKSPDKAHLNLHINSLELGDSAVYFCASSRNLPGELFFGEGSRLTVL.